What follows are 21 T cell receptor beta chains derived from one specimen sequenced in a study of OX40 agonist ivuxolimab in advanced cancers. Library construction relied on the immunoSEQ multiplex PCR assay. TCRdb took this table from immuneACCESS and kept in-frame rearrangements with V and J called. Such tables lack part of the clones; where checked against another copy, unresolved V genes explain under half of the gap, and the rest is unexplained. Counted in this sample were roughly 88,000 clones; around 87% of them appeared once. Jointly, the top ten make up about 4% of the sample. This specimen was CD4+ or CD8+ T cells sorted from blood, taken in a trial of the OX40 agonist ivuxolimab. The receptors come from an adult with an advanced solid tumor such as melanoma, head and neck, liver or kidney cancer.

This clone appeared a few times. This chain joins TRBV18 and TRBJ1-3; 8 nucleotides agree with TRBD1. V gave up 6 bases and J gave up 7 bases; unmatched junction bases: 5. CDR3 length: 13 amino acids. CDR1 is KGHSH, CDR2 LQKENI, per germline. DNA of the CDR3: TGTGCCAGCTCCCCGGGACAGGAGAACACCATATATTTT. Amino acids: CASSPGQENTIYF.

This clone appeared once. The genes are TRBV29-1 and TRBJ2-1; 9 bases line up with TRBD1. Germline V gene lookup returns CDR1 SQVTM and CDR2 ANQGSEA. The CDR3 totals 15 residues. With V trimmed by 5 bases and J by 3 bases, 8 bases remained unmatched. The CDR3 loop is CSVFGLGQGYNEQFF. The CDR3 nucleotides read TGCAGCGTTTTTGGTTTGGGACAGGGCTACAATGAGCAGTTCTTC.

This chain connects TRBV5-5 to TRBJ2-2; D is ambiguous. V was clipped by 1 base and J by 6 bases, with 1 base between them. Germline lookup yields CDR1 SGHKS and CDR2 YYEKEE (reference sequence). The CDR3 consists of 11 residues. This CDR3 reads CASSLPGELFF. CDR3 coding DNA: TGTGCCAGCAGCTTGCCCGGGGAGCTGTTTTTT.

Remarks on this clone: Other DNA variants within this sample encode the same CDR3. The V call is TRBV11-3, the J call TRBJ2-3, with D uncertain. Germline V gene lookup returns CDR1 SGHNT and CDR2 YENEEA. With 2 bases removed from V and 0 bases from J, the gap between germline ends came to 6 bases. The CDR3 extends over 14 amino acids. The CDR3 DNA reads as TGTGCCAGCAGCTTACGTCAGAGCACAGATACGCAGTATTTT. Its protein is CASSLRQSTDTQYF.

The chain combines TRBV7-2 with TRBJ2-7; possibly TRBD2 for D (6 bases). The CDR3 contains 15 residues. V dropped 1 base and J dropped 2 bases, with 12 bases sitting between them. Germline V gene lookup returns CDR1 SGHTA and CDR2 FQGNSA. The CDR3 region is CASSLDQDYTYEQYV. The DNA for the CDR3 is TGTGCCAGCAGCTTAGACCAGGACTACACCTACGAGCAGTACGTC.

This chain links TRBV5-4 with TRBJ2-7; 11 nucleotides agree with TRBD2. Trimming cost V 0 bases and J 3 bases; bases outside gene matches: 2. Germline V gene sequence: CDR1 SGHNT, CDR2 YYREEE (reference sequence). This CDR3 is 15 amino acids long. CDR3 region: CASSLGLAGLYEQYF. The CDR3 DNA is TGTGCCAGCAGCTTGGGACTAGCGGGACTCTACGAGCAGTACTTC. The whole variable domain, remainder taken from reference TRBV5-4 and TRBJ2-7, is ETGVTQSPTHLIKTRGQQVTLRCSSQSGHNTVSWYQQALGQGPQFIFQYYREEENGRGNFPPRFSGLQFPNYSSELNVNALELDDSALYLCASSLGLAGLYEQYFGPGTRLTVT.

The chain has TRBV5-1 and TRBJ2-3; 7 bases are a match to TRBD1. The CDR3 runs 16 residues. The V segment lost 3 bases and the J segment 1 base; nucleotides outside the gene matches: 8. CDR1 and CDR2 from the germline V gene are SGHRS and YFSETQ. CDR3 nucleotide sequence: TGCGCCAGCAGCTCGGAGGACAGGATGGGCACAGATACGCAGTATTTT. Protein: CASSSEDRMGTDTQYF.

The rearrangement links TRBV28 to TRBJ1-2; TRBD1 aligns across 11 bases. Germline loops: CDR1 MDHEN, CDR2 SYDVKM. The CDR3 runs to 14 residues. The ends lost 4 bases at V and 8 bases at J; junction bases unmatched: 6. CDR3 sequence: CASSSGQGAKGYTF. CDR3 nucleotides: TGTGCCAGCAGTTCCGGACAGGGGGCAAAAGGCTACACCTTC.

The V gene is TRBV19, the J gene TRBJ1-5; a possible D gene is TRBD1 (6 bases). CDR1 LNHDA and CDR2 SQIVND come from the germline V gene (reference sequence). Trimming left V 2 bases short and J 4 bases short, with 9 bases between. The CDR3 is made up of 14 amino acids. CDR3 coding DNA: TGTGCCAGTAGTATACAGGGGACGAATCAGCCCCAGCATTTT. It is translated as CASSIQGTNQPQHF.

This clone has more than one count but fewer than ten. The chain uses TRBV27 and TRBJ2-2, with 7 bases lining up with TRBD2. Germline-derived CDR1 and CDR2 are MNHEY and SMNVEV (reference sequence). The junction had 4 bases not matched to a gene; V was cut back by 3 bases and J by 3 bases. The CDR3 loop spans 15 amino acids. CDR3 in amino acids: CASSLGTTYTGELFF. For the CDR3, the DNA is TGTGCCAGCAGTTTGGGGACTACTTACACCGGGGAGCTGTTTTTT.

The V call is TRBV7-2, the J call TRBJ1-1; no firm D call. CDR1 is SGHTA and CDR2 is FQGNSA in the germline V gene. V was clipped by 2 bases and J by 1 base, with 11 bases between them. CDR3 length equals 15 residues. CDR3 sequence reads: CASSLYAGWNTEAFF. CDR3 coding DNA: TGTGCCAGCAGCTTATACGCAGGCTGGAACACTGAAGCTTTCTTT.

As for this clone: One end of the junction fails to match germline, which may point to a read error. V usage is TRBV28 and J usage is TRBJ1-1; D may be TRBD1 (5 bases). CDR3 length: 15 amino acids. Looked up from germline, CDR1 is MDHEN and CDR2 is SYDVKM. In DNA form, the CDR3 reads TGTGCCAGCAGTTTTTTAACAGGCGGGAACATTGAAGCTTTCTTT. Its protein product is CASSFLTGGNIEAFF. Looking up the rest from reference TRBV28 and TRBJ1-1 gives the full variable domain: DVKVTQSSRYLVKRTGEKVFLECVQDMDHENMFWYRQDPGLGLRLIYFSYDVKMKEKGDIPEGYSVSREKKERFSLILESASTNQTSMYLCASSFLTGGNIEAFFGQGTRLTVV.

The CDR3 DNA follows: TGTGCCAGCAGCCAAGGGGCCGGGGTCCGAAACACCATATATTTT. Amino acids: CASSQGAGVRNTIYF. The V and J genes are TRBV14 and TRBJ1-3; D not resolved. CDR1 is SGHDN and CDR2 is FVKESK in the germline V gene. V gave up 1 base and J gave up 5 bases, with 12 bases separating them. There are 15 residues in the CDR3.

This chain connects TRBV7-2 to TRBJ1-5, with 7 bases lining up with TRBD1. V trimming: 3 bases; J trimming: 0 bases; junction bases outside the gene matches: 5. CDR1 and CDR2 (germline): SGHTA, FQGNSA. This CDR3 contains 16 residues. CDR3 nucleotide sequence: TGTGCCAGCAGCTTGTCAGGGGGATATAGCAATCAGCCCCAGCATTTT. Translation gives CASSLSGGYSNQPQHF.

The chain employs TRBV6-1 and TRBJ1-5; no clear D gene. Germline CDR1 and CDR2: MNHNS and SASEGT. This CDR3 spans 14 amino acids. CDR3 DNA: TGTGCATCGGAAGTCGGGATCGGGAATCAGCCCCAGCATTTT. This codes for CASEVGIGNQPQHF.

The chain has TRBV11-2 and TRBJ2-1; D is tentatively TRBD1 or TRBD2 (5 bases each). The V end lost 1 base, the J end lost 9 bases, and 7 bases lay between the germline ends. CDR1 SGHAT and CDR2 FQNNGV come from the germline V gene. The CDR3 length is 12 residues. DNA for the CDR3: TGTGCCAGCAGCTTAGGGGGGTTTGAGCAGTTCTTC. Its translation: CASSLGGFEQFF. The entire variable domain, with the rest obtained from reference TRBV11-2 and TRBJ2-1, is as follows: EAGVAQSPRYKIIEKRQSVAFWCNPISGHATLYWYQQILGQGPKLLIQFQNNGVVDDSQLPKDRFSAERLKGVDSTLKIQPAKLEDSAVYLCASSLGGFEQFFGPGTRLTVL.

This chain joins TRBV28 and TRBJ1-1; D perhaps matches TRBD1 (5 bases). CDR1 is MDHEN, CDR2 SYDVKM, per germline. The CDR3 length is 11 residues. With 8 bases removed from V and 3 bases from J, the gap between germline ends came to 7 bases. This CDR3 reads CASRGYTEAFF. The CDR3 DNA reads TGTGCCAGCCGGGGGTACACTGAAGCTTTCTTT.

The V gene is TRBV7-9, the J gene TRBJ2-1; 9 bases align to TRBD2. This CDR3 spans 15 amino acids. J lost 9 bases, V lost 5 bases, and 11 bases had no gene match. Germline V gives CDR1 SEHNR, CDR2 FQNEAQ (reference sequence). CDR3 nucleotide sequence: TGTGCCAGCAGCGCCCTCGGGCGGGAGGGAAGTGAGCAGTTCTTC. Translation: CASSALGREGSEQFF.

In its sample, this clone was seen once. The chain employs TRBV16 and TRBJ1-2; 9 bases match TRBD1. The CDR3 totals 13 residues. V dropped 3 bases and J dropped 7; count of bases not matched to a gene: 3. Germline V gene lookup returns CDR1 KGHSY and CDR2 FQNENV. The DNA for the CDR3 is TGTGCCAGCAGCCACCGGGACAGGGCTGGCTACACCTTC. Translating gives CASSHRDRAGYTF. Filled out from reference TRBV16 and TRBJ1-2, the complete variable domain reads GEEVAQTPKHLVRGEGQKAKLYCAPIKGHSYVFWYQQVLKNEFKFLISFQNENVFDETGMPKERFSAKCLPNSPCSLEIQATKLEDSAVYFCASSHRDRAGYTFGSGTRLTVV.

The V gene is TRBV4-2, the J gene TRBJ2-1; TRBD2 aligns across 15 bases. V was clipped by 2 bases and J by 10 bases; unmatched bases: 6. The germline V gene has CDR1 LGHNA and CDR2 YNFKEQ. The CDR3 runs 16 residues. CDR3 nucleotides: TGTGCCAGCAGCCAAAGAGGACTAGCGGGAGGGGACGAGCAGTTCTTC. Residues: CASSQRGLAGGDEQFF.

This sequence joins TRBV9 and TRBJ1-3, with D possibly matching TRBD1 (5 bases). CDR1 SGDLS and CDR2 YYNGEE come from the germline V gene. This CDR3 spans 17 amino acids. V lost 3 bases and J 3 bases, leaving 19 bases between the germline ends. The CDR3 region has the DNA TGTGCCAGCAGCGCCGACCCCAAGGGACGGCGTGGAAACACCATATATTTT. Protein sequence: CASSADPKGRRGNTIYF. The complete variable domain, with remaining parts taken from reference TRBV9 and TRBJ1-3, reads DSGVTQTPKHLITATGQRVTLRCSPRSGDLSVYWYQQSLDQGLQFLIQYYNGEERAKGNILERFSAQQFPDLHSELNLSSLELGDSALYFCASSADPKGRRGNTIYFGEGSWLTVV.